The present T cell receptor beta chain was sequenced within a study of post-analysis software for immune sequencing data. Study background: Several disease courses (relapsing-remitting, secondary progressive and progressive-relapsing) of multiple sclerosis were included. Study-wide points: Strong co-clustering by F measure was seen for same-batch samples. Patients had higher frequencies than controls of a few TRBV segments, including TRBV5-6, TRBV5-1 and TRBV20-1. Compared with controls, patients showed significantly lower normalized Chao1 diversity.

Prepared TCR beta cDNA libraries contained unique molecular identifiers. The source material, about 0.85 to 11 million T cells, gave rise to roughly 0.5 million cDNA molecules. TCRdb called the PCR reads again in MiXCR, with one record for every CDR3 protein. The top ten clones hold 4.6% of a sample with under 900,000 distinct CDR3 sequences, 53% of them seen once. This clonotype was detected only a few times. Its antigen is currently unknown. Per the germline V gene, CDR1 is LNHNV and CDR2 is YYDKDF (reference sequence). The CDR3 is made up of 14 amino acids. Trimming stripped 5 bases from V and 0 bases from J, with 8 bases between.

The specimen sequenced was blood. The chain is built from TRBV15 and TRBJ2-1; D is uncertain. The origin of this receptor is a girl between 5 and 17 years old with multiple sclerosis. The CDR3 coding sequence is TGTGCCACCAGCCCTATTAGCTCCTACAATGAGCAGTTCTTC. This encodes CATSPISSYNEQFF.